Sequencing of this T cell receptor (beta chain) was carried out in a study of OX40 agonist ivuxolimab in advanced cancers. Study at large: Eligibility admitted prior anti-PD-1, anti-PD-L1 or anti-CTLA-4 therapy; roughly 39% had some. Three individuals attained partial responses, comprising one hepatocellular carcinoma case and two cutaneous melanoma cases. Findings and caveats of the study: Blood T cells, both CD4+ and CD8+, expanded clonally by week 6 at 0.1 to 3.0 mg/kg.

The CDR3 contains 16 residues. CDR1 GTSNPN and CDR2 SVGIG come from the germline V gene (reference sequence). Trimming took 3 bases from V and 6 from J; bases not matched to a gene: 12. Clones were sequenced by immunoSEQ multiplex PCR, and TCRdb holds only the in-frame ones, with some missing. The sample includes tens of thousands of clones, over 75% of them seen just once. As concerns this clone: As yet, its antigen is unknown.

This TCR derives from an adult with an advanced solid tumor such as melanoma, head and neck, liver or kidney cancer. The chain joins TRBV30 to TRBJ2-2; 8 nucleotides line up with TRBD1. The input for sequencing was CD4+ or CD8+ T cells sorted from blood, taken in a trial of the OX40 agonist ivuxolimab. The CDR3 coding sequence is TGTGCCTGGAGGGGGCCCGGGACAGGCGGGGCCGGGGAGCTGTTTTTT. It is translated as CAWRGPGTGGAGELFF.